The rows below give T cell receptor beta chains drawn from one sample of a study of resident and recirculating memory T cells in vitiligo. Libraries were prepared by immunoSEQ multiplex PCR; TCRdb keeps only in-frame clonotypes and omits some of them. Of 40,000 to 50,000 clones detected, around nine tenths appear once; the ten largest clones hold 4.5%. The sample taken for sequencing was blood. These receptors came from a male donor with vitiligo. Both conserved end residues are part of each CDR3. A D gene is named only where the DNA matches it firmly. Part of the rows lack a size; the others show once, few, many or a class for expanded clones.

abundance	d_gene	j_gene	v_gene	CDR3aa	CDR3nt
-	TRBD1	TRBJ1-4	TRBV27	CASSADRNNEKLFF	TGTGCCAGCAGCGCGGACAGGAATAATGAAAAACTGTTTTTT
once	-	TRBJ2-3	TRBV6-1	CAIAWESAADTQYF	TGTGCCATAGCTTGGGAGTCGGCAGCAGATACGCAGTATTTT
-	TRBD1	TRBJ1-1	TRBV9	CASSIRGPEAFF	TGTGCCAGCAGCATTAGGGGGCCTGAAGCTTTCTTT
-	-	TRBJ2-7	TRBV2	CASSEGQAGYEQYF	TGTGCCAGCAGTGAAGGGCAGGCGGGCTACGAGCAGTACTTC
-	-	TRBJ2-5	TRBV5-1	CASSLLNHNGETQYF	TGCGCCAGCAGCTTGTTAAACCACAATGGAGAGACCCAGTACTTC
-	TRBD1	TRBJ1-2	TRBV19	CASSIDREGQGWNYGYTF	TGTGCCAGTAGTATAGATCGGGAGGGACAGGGATGGAACTATGGCTACACCTTC
-	-	TRBJ1-1	TRBV6-6	CASSPSTRGFTEAFF	TGTGCCAGCAGTCCATCGACAAGGGGGTTCACTGAAGCTTTCTTT
-	TRBD1	TRBJ2-2	TRBV19	CASRSGLGQGSTGELFF	TGTGCCAGTAGATCGGGGCTGGGACAGGGGTCCACCGGGGAGCTGTTTTTT
-	-	TRBJ2-6	TRBV7-9	CASSNELAWSSSGANVLTF	TGTGCCAGCAGCAACGAACTTGCTTGGTCTAGCTCTGGGGCCAACGTCCTGACTTTC
-	-	TRBJ2-3	TRBV2	CASRGMTSRRDTQYF	TGTGCCAGCAGAGGGATGACTAGTCGTCGAGATACGCAGTATTTT
-	-	TRBJ2-7	TRBV30	CAWIDVGGYEQYF	TGTGCCTGGATCGACGTTGGGGGGTACGAGCAGTACTTC
-	-	TRBJ1-3	TRBV6-4	CAPPGEDSTIYF	TGTGCCCCCCCGGGGGAAGATAGCACCATATATTTT
-	TRBD2	TRBJ2-7	TRBV10-3	CAISESGGGNSYEQYF	TGTGCCATCAGTGAGTCTGGCGGGGGGAACTCCTACGAGCAGTACTTC
-	TRBD2	TRBJ2-7	TRBV4-3	CASSSGLAGIYEQYF	TGCGCCAGCAGCTCGGGACTAGCGGGGATCTACGAGCAGTACTTC
-	TRBD1	TRBJ2-7	TRBV7-3	CASSLGTANTYEQYF	TGTGCCAGCAGCCTAGGGACAGCAAATACCTACGAGCAGTACTTC
-	TRBD1	TRBJ2-4	TRBV5-8	CASSRHRGNTNIQYF	TGTGCCAGCAGTCGACACAGGGGTAACACAAACATTCAGTACTTC
-	TRBD1	TRBJ1-4	TRBV6-6	CASSYPGTGDEKLFF	TGTGCCAGCAGTTACCCCGGGACAGGGGATGAAAAACTGTTTTTT
-	TRBD1	TRBJ1-6	TRBV27	CASSKWLGQGGSPLHF	TGTGCCAGCAGTAAGTGGCTGGGACAGGGAGGTTCACCCCTCCACTTT
-	TRBD2	TRBJ2-1	TRBV9	CASSVGIGRGGYNEQFF	TGTGCCAGCAGCGTAGGGATCGGGAGGGGGGGCTACAATGAGCAGTTCTTC
-	TRBD2	TRBJ2-1	TRBV4-1	CASSPHPLAGVDNEQFF	TGCGCCAGCAGTCCCCATCCACTAGCGGGGGTCGACAATGAGCAGTTCTTC
-	TRBD1	TRBJ1-4	TRBV15	CATTDRGRPKLFF	TGTGCCACCACGGACAGGGGGCGACCAAAACTGTTTTTT
-	TRBD1	TRBJ1-2	TRBV7-2	CASSLGTGLYGYTF	TGTGCCAGCAGCTTGGGGACAGGCCTCTATGGCTACACCTTC
-	-	TRBJ1-2	TRBV28	CASSTGPKLYGYTF	TGTGCCAGCAGTACTGGGCCCAAACTCTATGGCTACACCTTC
-	TRBD1	TRBJ1-2	TRBV4-1	CASSQGTGDNYGYTF	TGCGCCAGCAGCCAAGGGACAGGGGACAACTATGGCTACACCTTC
-	-	TRBJ2-5	TRBV19	CASRQQETQYF	TGTGCCAGCCGACAGCAAGAGACCCAGTACTTC
-	-	TRBJ2-7	TRBV4-3	CASSQAAYSGADEQYF	TGCGCCAGCAGCCAAGCCGCGTACTCAGGGGCGGATGAGCAGTACTTC
-	-	TRBJ2-1	TRBV19	CASRSRRNEQFF	TGTGCCAGTAGATCCCGTCGGAATGAGCAGTTCTTC
medium-sized	TRBD1	TRBJ2-2	TRBV11-2	CASSLATGDARGELFF	TGTGCCAGCAGCTTAGCGACAGGGGACGCGAGGGGGGAGCTGTTTTTT
-	-	TRBJ1-2	TRBV5-1	CASSGFFDRNSYGYTF	TGCGCCAGCAGCGGTTTTTTTGACAGGAACTCTTATGGCTACACCTTC
-	-	TRBJ2-5	TRBV7-9	CASSPGHPGETQYF	TGTGCCAGCAGCCCCGGGCACCCGGGGGAGACCCAGTACTTC
-	TRBD2	TRBJ2-5	TRBV2	CASSEGIGGGEETQYF	TGTGCCAGCAGTGAAGGGATTGGCGGGGGGGAAGAGACCCAGTACTTC
-	-	TRBJ2-2	TRBV7-6	CASSLDGTKDTGELFF	TGTGCCAGCAGTTTAGATGGGACAAAAGACACCGGGGAGCTGTTTTTT
-	-	TRBJ1-6	TRBV7-9	CASSLGSLGNSPLHF	TGTGCCAGCAGTTTGGGGAGTTTAGGTAACTCACCCCTCCACTTT
-	TRBD2	TRBJ2-6	TRBV5-1	CASSLGPGGTSGANVLTF	TGCGCCAGCAGCTTGGGTCCGGGGGGGACCTCTGGGGCCAACGTCCTGACTTTC
-	-	TRBJ1-2	TRBV19	CASRPKGLNYGYTF	TGTGCCAGTAGGCCGAAGGGACTCAACTATGGCTACACCTTC
-	TRBD1	TRBJ2-5	TRBV5-1	CASSHSRDRGFRETQYF	TGCGCCAGCAGTCACTCCCGGGACAGGGGGTTTAGGGAGACCCAGTACTTC
once	-	TRBJ2-1	TRBV6-5	CASRKSGGAGNEQFF	TGTGCCAGCAGGAAGTCGGGCGGAGCGGGCAATGAGCAGTTCTTC
few	-	TRBJ1-1	TRBV14	CASSSGTEAFF	TGTGCCAGCAGCTCCGGGACAGAAGCTTTCTTT